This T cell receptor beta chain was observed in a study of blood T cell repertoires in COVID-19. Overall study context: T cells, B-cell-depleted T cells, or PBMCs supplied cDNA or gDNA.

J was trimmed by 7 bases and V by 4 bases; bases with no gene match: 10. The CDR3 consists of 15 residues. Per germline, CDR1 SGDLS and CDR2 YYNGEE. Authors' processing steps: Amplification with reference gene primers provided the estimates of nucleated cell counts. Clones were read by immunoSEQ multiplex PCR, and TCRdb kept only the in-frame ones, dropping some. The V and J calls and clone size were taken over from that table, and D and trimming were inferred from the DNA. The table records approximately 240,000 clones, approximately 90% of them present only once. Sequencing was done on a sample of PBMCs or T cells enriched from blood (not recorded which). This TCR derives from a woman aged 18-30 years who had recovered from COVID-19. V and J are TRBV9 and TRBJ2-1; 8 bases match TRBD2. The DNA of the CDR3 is TGTGCCAGCAGCCCGATCAGCGGGAGTAGGAATGAGCAGTTCTTC. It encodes CASSPISGSRNEQFF.